This T cell receptor (beta chain) was found in a study of tumor-infiltrating lymphocytes in primary liver carcinoma. Total RNA (approximately 450 ng) served as template for TCR beta cDNA synthesis primed by a constant-region primer. Researchers made the TCR beta libraries by running three nested multiplex PCR rounds with slightly modified ARM-PCR. Amplification in the first two PCR rounds was performed using TRBV1-TRBV30 forward primers and a C-beta reverse primer for 10 cycles each. MiXCR, run by TCRdb on the multiplex PCR reads, gives a single entry per CDR3 protein. The sample includes 200,000 or so distinct CDR3 sequences, about 61% of them seen just once. RNA isolated from unsorted whole blood supplied the blood RNA, with germline DNA also extracted. This clonotype was seen a handful of times. CDR1 MNHNS and CDR2 SASEGT come from the germline V gene. V lost 4 bases, J lost 5 bases, and 8 bases stayed unmatched. This CDR3 spans 15 amino acids.

The V gene is TRBV6-1, the J gene TRBJ1-5; 7 bases match TRBD1. Sequencing was carried out using peripheral blood. This receptor was obtained from a woman aged 55-69 years with primary liver carcinoma and hepatitis B virus infection. The CDR3 region has the DNA TGTGCCAGCAGTGTAATGACAGGGAGCGATCAGCCCCAGCATTTT. Encoded protein: CASSVMTGSDQPQHF.